Included here is one T cell receptor (beta chain) sequence, with context. Its antigen is unidentified. This specimen belongs to a study of cytomegalovirus exposure and HLA in healthy donors. Study-level background: HLA-typed donors were the source of about 85 million unique TCRs, which an early data release held.

Findings of the study overall: A few chains tied to CMV proved CMV antigen-specific in vitro. A link between a missense DCLRE1C variant and TCR beta V- and J-gene trimming emerged from a later analysis.

V was clipped by 1 base and J by 4 bases, with 18 bases between them. Germline loops: CDR1 SGHNT, CDR2 YYREEE (reference sequence). This CDR3 has 17 amino acids. The PCR made use of 60 Vbeta and 13 Jbeta primers. Sequencing used immunoSEQ multiplex PCR; TCRdb keeps in-frame clones, though not all of them. In the table there are 84,000 or so clones, 65% to 85% of which are singletons. Sequencing input: PBMCs. J is TRBJ1-5 and V is TRBV5-4, with TRBD1 as a possible D gene (6 bases). This TCR came from a man aged 25-40 years in good health and CMV-seronegative. DNA of the CDR3: TGTGCCAGCAGCTTGTTTCCGCCGGACAGTCTTAATCAGCCCCAGCATTTT. This encodes CASSLFPPDSLNQPQHF.